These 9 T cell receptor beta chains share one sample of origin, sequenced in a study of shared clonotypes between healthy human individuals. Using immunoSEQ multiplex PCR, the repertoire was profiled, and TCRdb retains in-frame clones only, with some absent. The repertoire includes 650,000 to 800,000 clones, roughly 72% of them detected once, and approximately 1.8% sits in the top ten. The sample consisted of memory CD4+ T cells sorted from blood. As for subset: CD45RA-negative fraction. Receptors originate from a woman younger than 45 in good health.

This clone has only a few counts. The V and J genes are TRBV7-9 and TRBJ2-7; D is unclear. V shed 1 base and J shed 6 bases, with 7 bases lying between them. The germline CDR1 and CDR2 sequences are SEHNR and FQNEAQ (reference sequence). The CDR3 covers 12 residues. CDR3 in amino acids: CASSLVGPEQYF. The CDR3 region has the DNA TGTGCCAGCAGCTTAGTAGGCCCCGAGCAGTACTTC.

The CDR3, as DNA: TGTGCCAGCAGCTTTTCGGGGACAGATACGCAGTATTTT. Protein: CASSFSGTDTQYF. V gene TRBV11-2 combines with J gene TRBJ2-3, with D perhaps matching TRBD2 (5 bases). This CDR3 spans 13 amino acids. The V end lost 3 bases, the J end lost 3 bases, and 7 bases lay between the germline ends. Germline CDR1 is SGHAT and CDR2 is FQNNGV.

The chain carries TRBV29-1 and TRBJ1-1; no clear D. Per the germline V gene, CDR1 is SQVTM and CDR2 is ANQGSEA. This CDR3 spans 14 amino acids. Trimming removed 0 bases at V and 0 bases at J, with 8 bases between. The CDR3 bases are TGCAGCGTTGAAGATCTGACCTTGAACACTGAAGCTTTCTTT. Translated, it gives CSVEDLTLNTEAFF.

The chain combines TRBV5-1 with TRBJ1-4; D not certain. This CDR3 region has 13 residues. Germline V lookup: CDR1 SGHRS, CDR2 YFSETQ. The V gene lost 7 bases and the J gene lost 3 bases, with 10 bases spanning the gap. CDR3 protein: CASRRHANEKLFF. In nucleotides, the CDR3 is TGCGCCAGCCGGCGGCACGCTAATGAAAAACTGTTTTTT.

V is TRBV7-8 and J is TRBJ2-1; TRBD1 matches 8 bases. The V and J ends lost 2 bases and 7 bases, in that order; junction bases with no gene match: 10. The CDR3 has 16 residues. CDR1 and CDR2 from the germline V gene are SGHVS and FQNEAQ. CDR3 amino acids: CASSLKRQGARNEQFF. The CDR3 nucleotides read TGTGCCAGCAGCTTAAAACGGCAGGGGGCGAGGAATGAGCAGTTCTTC.

The CDR3 DNA reads as TGTGCCAGCAAATCCGTTCTAGCCAAAAACATTCAGTACTTC. Amino acids: CASKSVLAKNIQYF. V is TRBV27 and J is TRBJ2-4; D unclear. The germline V and J ends were trimmed by 7 bases and 0 bases, with 10 bases remaining between them. CDR1 is MNHEY and CDR2 is SMNVEV in the germline V gene (reference sequence). CDR3 length: 14 residues.

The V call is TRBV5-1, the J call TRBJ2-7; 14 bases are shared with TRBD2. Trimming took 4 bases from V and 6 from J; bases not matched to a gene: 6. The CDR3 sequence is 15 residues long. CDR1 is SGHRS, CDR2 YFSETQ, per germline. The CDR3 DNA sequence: TGCGCCAGCAGCATGACCGGGACTAGCGGGGGCGAGCAGTACTTC. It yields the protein CASSMTGTSGGEQYF.

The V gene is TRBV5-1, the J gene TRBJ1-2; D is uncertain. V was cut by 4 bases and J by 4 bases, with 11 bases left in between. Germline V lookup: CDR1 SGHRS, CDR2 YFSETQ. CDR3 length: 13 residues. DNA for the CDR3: TGCGCCAGCAGCACGGACCTTGTCTATGGCTACACCTTC. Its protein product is CASSTDLVYGYTF.

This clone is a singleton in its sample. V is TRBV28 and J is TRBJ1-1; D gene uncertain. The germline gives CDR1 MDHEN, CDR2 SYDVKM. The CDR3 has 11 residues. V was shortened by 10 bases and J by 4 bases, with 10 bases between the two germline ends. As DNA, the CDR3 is TGTGCCACCACGGCTAGCACTGAAGCTTTCTTT. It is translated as CATTASTEAFF.